This entry lists 31 T cell receptor beta chains sequenced from one sample in a study of beta chain features in type 1 diabetes. Reverse transcribing all isolated RNA meant expressed TCRB transcripts were sequenced. TCRdb's table, derived via immunoSEQ multiplex PCR, lists solely in-frame clones and lacks some. The sample lists 600,000 or so clones; approximately 13% were seen once. General study findings and limits: There was a moderate but significant shortening of TCRB CDR3s in all four CD4+ subsets of Type 1 diabetes patients.

Their recognized antigens are unknown. The specimen sequenced was naive CD4+ T cells from blood. These receptors were taken from a man aged 30 to 45 with type 1 diabetes.

The chain carries TRBV19 and TRBJ2-2; 8 nucleotides agree with TRBD2. V shed 7 bases, J shed 1 base, and the junction held 8 bases outside the gene matches. This CDR3 contains 16 residues. Germline loops: CDR1 LNHDA, CDR2 SQIVND (reference sequence). The CDR3 sequence: CASTPGSGRNTGELFF. CDR3 DNA sequence: TGTGCCAGTACCCCCGGGAGCGGGAGGAACACCGGGGAGCTGTTTTTT.

This clone was found a few times. The CDR3 DNA follows: TGTGCCAGCAGCTTGGATGGTCAGAGTAACACAGATACGCAGTATTTT. Amino acid sequence: CASSLDGQSNTDTQYF. V gene TRBV5-4 combines with J gene TRBJ2-3; no firm D call. The length of the CDR3 is 16 residues. V was clipped by 0 bases and J by 2 bases, with 13 bases between them. The germline gives CDR1 SGHNT, CDR2 YYREEE (reference sequence).

This chain links TRBV23-1 with TRBJ1-2; unclear D gene. Being an ORF, TRBV23-1 has a function that is uncertain. CDR3 length equals 14 residues. The germline V and J ends were trimmed by 2 bases and 7 bases, with 14 bases remaining between them. The CDR3 is CASSQRALRAGYTF. For the CDR3, the DNA is TGCGCCAGCAGTCAACGGGCTCTCCGGGCTGGCTACACCTTC.

This clone has a handful of counts. The chain couples TRBV7-2 to TRBJ2-2, with D perhaps given as TRBD1 or TRBD2 (5 bases each). The CDR3 is made up of 16 amino acids. CDR1 is SGHTA, CDR2 FQGNSA, per germline. Trimming left V 7 bases short and J 4 bases short, with 19 bases between. CDR3 in DNA: TGTGCCAGCACCCCACCAGGGCTGAGGGGCACCGGGGAGCTGTTTTTT. Translating it yields CASTPPGLRGTGELFF.

J is TRBJ2-2 and V is TRBV4-2; D is ambiguous. Germline values: CDR1 LGHNA, CDR2 YNFKEQ. The length of the CDR3 is 15 residues. Deletions cut 4 bases from V and 3 bases from J, with 12 bases between. CDR3 loop: CASSRAYIDTGELFF. CDR3 sequence (DNA): TGTGCCAGCAGCCGCGCCTACATCGACACCGGGGAGCTGTTTTTT.

The chain has TRBV2 and TRBJ2-7; the match to TRBD1 covers 7 bases. V lost 4 bases and J lost 6; bases outside the gene matches: 6. Germline assignment: CDR1 SNHLY and CDR2 FYNNEI. This CDR3 spans 13 amino acids. The CDR3 loop reads CASSGDRVSEQYF. CDR3 bases: TGTGCCAGCAGTGGAGACAGGGTCAGCGAGCAGTACTTC.

This clone showed up just a few times. The gene calls are TRBV28 and TRBJ2-6; no clear D gene. The CDR3 has 13 residues. From germline, CDR1 is MDHEN and CDR2 SYDVKM. Deletions cut 4 bases from V and 2 bases from J, with 3 bases between. CDR3 bases: TGTGCCAGCAGTTCGACTGGGGCCAACGTCCTGACTTTC. This codes for CASSSTGANVLTF.

The rearrangement links TRBV6-5 to TRBJ1-1, with D unresolved. Germline assignment: CDR1 MNHEY and CDR2 SVGAGI. CDR3 size: 14 residues. V lost 0 bases and J lost 0, with 5 bases in between. The CDR3 region has the DNA TGTGCCAGCAGTTACTCGGGAGTGAACACTGAAGCTTTCTTT. As protein: CASSYSGVNTEAFF.

This clone was seen more than once but under ten times. The chain employs TRBV7-2 and TRBJ2-7; weak D call: TRBD2 (5 bases). The CDR3 is made up of 16 amino acids. V lost 6 bases, J lost 4 bases, and 22 bases lay in between. CDR1 is SGHTA, CDR2 FQGNSA, per germline. The CDR3 sequence: CASSHPGWQNPYEQYF. CDR3 nucleotides: TGTGCCAGCAGTCATCCGGGATGGCAGAACCCTTACGAGCAGTACTTC.

CDR3 DNA: TGTGCCAGCAGCCGTGATGGGGGACTTAGCACAGATACGCAGTATTTT. Its translation: CASSRDGGLSTDTQYF. V usage is TRBV13 and J usage is TRBJ2-3; D might be TRBD2 (6 bases). Trimming pared 5 bases from V and 0 bases from J, leaving 15 bases between. The CDR3 runs to 16 residues. Germline lookup yields CDR1 PRHDT and CDR2 FYEKMQ (reference sequence).

The chain couples TRBV5-4 to TRBJ2-4, with 7 bases matching TRBD1. Germline loops: CDR1 SGHNT, CDR2 YYREEE (reference sequence). Trimming took 3 bases from V and 7 from J; bases not matched to a gene: 7. The CDR3 has 14 residues. In DNA, the CDR3 is TGTGCCAGCAGCTCCCCGGGACAGTTCAACATTCAGTACTTC. Amino acid sequence: CASSSPGQFNIQYF. The whole variable domain, remainder taken from reference TRBV5-4 and TRBJ2-4, is ETGVTQSPTHLIKTRGQQVTLRCSSQSGHNTVSWYQQALGQGPQFIFQYYREEENGRGNFPPRFSGLQFPNYSSELNVNALELDDSALYLCASSSPGQFNIQYFGAGTRLSVL.

This clone turned up a few times. The V and J genes are TRBV5-4 and TRBJ2-4, with 7 bases fitting TRBD1. The CDR3 covers 13 residues. Germline values: CDR1 SGHNT, CDR2 YYREEE (reference sequence). The V and J ends lost 2 bases and 8 bases, in that order; junction bases with no gene match: 4. The CDR3 protein is CASSFGTADIQYF. In DNA form, the CDR3 reads TGTGCCAGCAGCTTTGGGACAGCGGACATTCAGTACTTC.

The sample holds a few counts of this clone. The V and J genes are TRBV2 and TRBJ2-5, with a tentative D call TRBD2 (6 bases). The CDR3 is made up of 15 amino acids. Trimming left V 10 bases short and J 0 bases short, with 18 bases between. From germline, CDR1 is SNHLY and CDR2 FYNNEI. CDR3 protein: CANGGWGVDQETQYF. Written as DNA, the CDR3 is TGTGCCAACGGGGGATGGGGGGTAGACCAAGAGACCCAGTACTTC. Complete variable domain (other parts from reference TRBV2 and TRBJ2-5): EPEVTQTPSHQVTQMGQEVILRCVPISNHLYFYWYRQILGQKVEFLVSFYNNEISEKSEIFDDQFSVERPDGSNFTLKIRSTKLEDSAMYFCANGGWGVDQETQYFGPGTRLLVL.

The rearrangement uses TRBV6-7 and TRBJ2-5; weak D call: TRBD1 (6 bases). TRBV6-7 is designated an ORF whose function remains uncertain. Trimming pared 2 bases from V and 3 bases from J, leaving 7 bases between. There are 13 residues in the CDR3. The CDR3 is CASSYKGEETQYF. The CDR3 DNA is TGTGCCAGCAGTTACAAGGGGGAAGAGACCCAGTACTTC.

For this clone: This same CDR3 is encoded by further DNA sequences in the sample. The chain links TRBV29-1 to TRBJ1-5, with 9 positions matching TRBD1. After removal of 5 bases from V and 2 bases from J, the junction contained 1 base not matched to a gene. CDR1 is SQVTM, CDR2 ANQGSEA, per germline. CDR3 length: 13 amino acids. CDR3 in DNA: TGCAGCGTTTGGACAGGGGGCAATCAGCCCCAGCATTTT. This encodes CSVWTGGNQPQHF.

In its sample, this clone was seen a few times. J is TRBJ1-2 and V is TRBV11-3; no definite D call. The CDR3 is 14 amino acids. Germline assignment: CDR1 SGHNT and CDR2 YENEEA. Trimming stripped 2 bases from V and 3 bases from J, with 10 bases between. DNA for the CDR3: TGTGCCAGCAGCTTAAGAACGGCGGACTATGGCTACACCTTC. It encodes CASSLRTADYGYTF.

This clone was recorded a few times. The chain links TRBV5-1 to TRBJ2-5, with 9 bases aligning to TRBD2. In germline, CDR1 is SGHRS, CDR2 YFSETQ. This CDR3 spans 16 amino acids. V lost 0 bases to trimming and J lost 3 bases; unmatched junction nucleotides: 6. The CDR3 DNA is TGCGCCAGCAGCTTGGGCGGGACTAGCTGGGAAGAGACCCAGTACTTC. Protein sequence: CASSLGGTSWEETQYF.

This clone has more than one count but fewer than ten. The V gene is TRBV29-1, the J gene TRBJ2-5, with D possibly being TRBD1 (6 bases). The DNA end favors TRBJ2-7, so the J call may be wrong. CDR1 and CDR2 from the germline V gene are SQVTM and ANQGSEA. The CDR3 is made up of 13 amino acids. As DNA, the CDR3 is TGCAGCGTTGAAGGGCAGGGGATGTACGAGCAGTACTTC. This translates into CSVEGQGMYEQYF.

This clone was counted only a few times. The rearrangement uses TRBV15 and TRBJ2-2; D may be TRBD1 (6 bases). V lost 3 bases, J lost 6 bases, and 14 bases lay in between. The CDR3 contains 15 residues. Germline CDR1 reads LNHNV; CDR2 reads YYDKDF (reference sequence). The CDR3 bases are TGTGCCACCAGCAGGACTACGGGACACTCCGGGGAGCTGTTTTTT. Translating it yields CATSRTTGHSGELFF.

The rearrangement links TRBV18 to TRBJ2-7; D may be TRBD2 (5 bases). The germline V and J ends were trimmed by 2 bases and 4 bases, with 12 bases remaining between them. The V gene's germline CDR1 is KGHSH and CDR2 LQKENI. The CDR3 consists of 14 residues. As DNA, the CDR3 is TGTGCCAGCTCACCAAACGGGAAGCGGTACGAGCAGTACTTC. It translates to CASSPNGKRYEQYF. Supplemented by reference TRBV18 and TRBJ2-7, the full variable domain reads NAGVMQNPRHLVRRRGQEARLRCSPMKGHSHVYWYRQLPEEGLKFMVYLQKENIIDESGMPKERFSAEFPKEGPSILRIQQVVRGDSAAYFCASSPNGKRYEQYFGPGTRLTVT.

Only a few counts were recorded for this clone. The chain joins TRBV7-2 to TRBJ1-3; 9 nucleotides agree with TRBD1. Germline CDR1 SGHTA, CDR2 FQGNSA. With V trimmed by 5 bases and J by 2 bases, 4 bases remained unmatched. The CDR3 runs 15 residues. The CDR3 loop reads CASSVQGAPGNTIYF. Here the CDR3 DNA reads TGTGCCAGCAGCGTACAGGGGGCTCCTGGAAACACCATATATTTT.

The gene calls are TRBV27 and TRBJ1-5, with a possible D match to TRBD1 (6 bases). Germline lookup yields CDR1 MNHEY and CDR2 SMNVEV (reference sequence). The CDR3 runs 14 residues. V was clipped by 8 bases and J by 2 bases, with 13 bases between them. In DNA, the CDR3 is TGTGCCAGCGCCCCAGACAGGCGCAATCAGCCCCAGCATTTT. Translation: CASAPDRRNQPQHF.

This clone was recorded a few times. The chain joins TRBV6-5 to TRBJ1-6; 7 nucleotides line up with TRBD1. This CDR3 is built from 14 residues. Germline CDR1 is MNHEY and CDR2 is SVGAGI. Trimming at V came to 6 bases and at J to 8 bases, leaving 7 bases not matched to a gene. The CDR3 here is CASSYRGPDSPLHF. The CDR3 DNA is TGTGCCAGCAGCTACAGGGGTCCTGATTCACCCCTCCACTTT.

The chain recombines TRBV7-9 with TRBJ1-4, with D uncertain. Germline loops: CDR1 SEHNR, CDR2 FQNEAQ (reference sequence). The CDR3 length is 13 residues. V was shortened by 5 bases and J by 4 bases, with 8 bases between the two germline ends. The CDR3 loop is CASSVRNNEKLFF. For the CDR3, the DNA is TGTGCCAGCAGCGTCAGGAATAATGAAAAACTGTTTTTT. Full variable domain (missing parts from reference TRBV7-9 and TRBJ1-4): DTGVSQNPRHKITKRGQNVTFRCDPISEHNRLYWYRQTLGQGPEFLTYFQNEAQLEKSRLLSDRFSAERPKGSFSTLEIQRTEQGDSAMYLCASSVRNNEKLFFGSGTQLSVL.

The chain links TRBV2 to TRBJ2-6; tentative D call: TRBD2 (6 bases). There are 17 residues in the CDR3. Trimming shortened V by 6 bases and J by 0 bases, and 15 bases separated the two germline ends. Germline V gives CDR1 SNHLY, CDR2 FYNNEI. The CDR3 region is CASSPGTDNSGANVLTF. The CDR3 bases are TGTGCCAGCAGCCCCGGGACTGACAACTCTGGGGCCAACGTCCTGACTTTC. The full variable domain, its missing parts supplied by reference TRBV2 and TRBJ2-6, is EPEVTQTPSHQVTQMGQEVILRCVPISNHLYFYWYRQILGQKVEFLVSFYNNEISEKSEIFDDQFSVERPDGSNFTLKIRSTKLEDSAMYFCASSPGTDNSGANVLTFGAGSRLTVL.

This chain uses TRBV7-8 with TRBJ2-7; TRBD1 matches 9 bases. CDR3 length equals 15 residues. The V gene's germline CDR1 is SGHVS and CDR2 FQNEAQ. J lost 5 bases, V lost 5 bases, and 10 bases had no gene match. CDR3 amino acids: CASSPSTGGWNEQYF. For the CDR3, the DNA is TGTGCCAGCAGCCCTTCTACAGGGGGCTGGAACGAGCAGTACTTC.

The chain joins TRBV6-5 to TRBJ1-1, with a weak D call TRBD1 (6 bases). The CDR3 loop spans 13 amino acids. Germline CDR1 reads MNHEY; CDR2 reads SVGAGI. V shed 5 bases and J shed 5 bases, with 12 bases lying between them. CDR3: CASSGQQKTEAFF. In DNA form, the CDR3 reads TGTGCCAGCAGTGGACAGCAAAAAACTGAAGCTTTCTTT.

This rearrangement joins TRBV6-6 to TRBJ2-5; a weak D match, TRBD2 (5 bases). This CDR3 has 15 residues. Trimming left V 7 bases short and J 2 bases short, with 17 bases between. Germline V CDR1 and CDR2: MNHNY, SVGAGI (reference sequence). CDR3 nucleotide sequence: TGTGCCAGCACCTCACGGACGGGAACTCAAGAGACCCAGTACTTC. Protein: CASTSRTGTQETQYF.

This clone was detected only a few times. The chain uses TRBV5-1 and TRBJ1-6; D is unclear. The CDR3 is made up of 14 amino acids. Trimming removed 4 bases from V and 9 bases from J, with 14 bases in between. From germline, CDR1 is SGHRS and CDR2 YFSETQ. The CDR3 DNA reads as TGCGCCAGCAGCCCGGAAGTCGGGAGTTCACCCCTCCACTTT. This encodes CASSPEVGSSPLHF. The whole variable domain, filled in from reference TRBV5-1 and TRBJ1-6, reads KAGVTQTPRYLIKTRGQQVTLSCSPISGHRSVSWYQQTPGQGLQFLFEYFSETQRNKGNFPGRFSGRQFSNSRSEMNVSTLELGDSALYLCASSPEVGSSPLHFGNGTRLTVT.

The V and J genes are TRBV4-2 and TRBJ2-3; 8 positions match TRBD2. V dropped 1 base and J dropped 3; count of bases not matched to a gene: 9. CDR1 is LGHNA and CDR2 is YNFKEQ in the germline V gene. This CDR3 is 17 amino acids long. The CDR3: CASSQVSGGVETDTQYF. The CDR3 coding sequence is TGTGCCAGCAGCCAAGTAAGCGGGGGCGTCGAGACAGATACGCAGTATTTT.

This chain uses TRBV4-2 with TRBJ2-7; possibly TRBD2 for D (6 bases). Germline V CDR1 and CDR2: LGHNA, YNFKEQ. V was trimmed by 4 bases and J by 6 bases, leaving 13 bases between them. The CDR3 covers 13 residues. The CDR3 sequence is CASSRERGLEQYF. DNA for the CDR3: TGTGCCAGCAGCCGGGAGAGGGGACTCGAGCAGTACTTC.